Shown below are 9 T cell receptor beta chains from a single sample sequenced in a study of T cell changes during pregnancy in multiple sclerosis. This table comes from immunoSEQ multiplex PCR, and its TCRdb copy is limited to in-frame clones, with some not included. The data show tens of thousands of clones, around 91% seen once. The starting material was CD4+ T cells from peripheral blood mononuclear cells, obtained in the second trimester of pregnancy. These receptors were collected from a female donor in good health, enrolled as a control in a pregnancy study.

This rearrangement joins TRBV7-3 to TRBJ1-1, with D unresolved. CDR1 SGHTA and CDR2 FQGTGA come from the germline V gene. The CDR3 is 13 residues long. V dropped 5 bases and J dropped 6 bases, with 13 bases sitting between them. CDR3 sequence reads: CASSLEGGPEAFF. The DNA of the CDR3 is TGTGCCAGCAGCCTGGAGGGTGGGCCTGAAGCTTTCTTT.

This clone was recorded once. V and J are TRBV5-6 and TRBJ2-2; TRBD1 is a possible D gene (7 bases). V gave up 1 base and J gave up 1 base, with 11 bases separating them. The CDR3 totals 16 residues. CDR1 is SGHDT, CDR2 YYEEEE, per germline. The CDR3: CASSLQGGRNTGELFF. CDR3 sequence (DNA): TGTGCCAGCAGCTTGCAGGGGGGTAGGAACACCGGGGAGCTGTTTTTT.

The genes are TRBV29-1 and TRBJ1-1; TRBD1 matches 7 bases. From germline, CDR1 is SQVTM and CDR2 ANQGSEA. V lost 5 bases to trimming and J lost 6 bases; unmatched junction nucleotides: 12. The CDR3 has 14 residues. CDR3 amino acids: CSVSGQVAAPEAFF. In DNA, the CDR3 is TGCAGCGTTTCCGGACAGGTCGCCGCCCCTGAAGCTTTCTTT.

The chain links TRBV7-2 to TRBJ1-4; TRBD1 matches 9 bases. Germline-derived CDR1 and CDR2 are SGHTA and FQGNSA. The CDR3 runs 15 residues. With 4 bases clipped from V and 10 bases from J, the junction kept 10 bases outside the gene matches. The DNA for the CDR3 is TGTGCCAGCAGCTCCAGCCCGGGACAGGGAATAAAACTGTTTTTT. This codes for CASSSSPGQGIKLFF.

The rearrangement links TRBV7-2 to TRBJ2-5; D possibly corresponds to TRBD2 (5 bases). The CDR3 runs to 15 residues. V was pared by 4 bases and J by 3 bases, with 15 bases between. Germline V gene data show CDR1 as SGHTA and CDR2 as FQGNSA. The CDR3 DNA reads TGTGCCAGCAGCTATGATTGGGCTAGCAAAGAGACCCAGTACTTC. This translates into CASSYDWASKETQYF.

In nucleotides, the CDR3 is TGTGCCAGCACTAGCGGGGGTTACAATGAGCAGTTCTTC. Protein sequence: CASTSGGYNEQFF. The gene calls are TRBV19 and TRBJ2-1, with TRBD2 identical over 11 bases. The V gene's germline CDR1 is LNHDA and CDR2 SQIVND (reference sequence). The CDR3 contains 13 residues. The V gene end was trimmed by 9 bases and the J gene end by 4 bases; junction bases not matched to a gene: 2.

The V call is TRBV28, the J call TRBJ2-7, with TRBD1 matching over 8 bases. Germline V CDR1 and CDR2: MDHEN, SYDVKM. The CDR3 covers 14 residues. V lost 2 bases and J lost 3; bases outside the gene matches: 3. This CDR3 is CASSLQGAGYEQYF. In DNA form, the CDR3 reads TGTGCCAGCAGTTTACAGGGGGCTGGCTACGAGCAGTACTTC.

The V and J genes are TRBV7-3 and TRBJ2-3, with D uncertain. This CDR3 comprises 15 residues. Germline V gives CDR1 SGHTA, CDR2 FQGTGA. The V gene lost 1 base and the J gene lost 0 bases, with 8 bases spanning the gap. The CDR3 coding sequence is TGTGCCAGCAGCTTAATGGCATCTAGCACAGATACGCAGTATTTT. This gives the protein CASSLMASSTDTQYF.

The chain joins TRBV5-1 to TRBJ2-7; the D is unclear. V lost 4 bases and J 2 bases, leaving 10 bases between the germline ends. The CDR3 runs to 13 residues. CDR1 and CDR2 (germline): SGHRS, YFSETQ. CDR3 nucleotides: TGCGCCAGCAGCCCCGGAGAAACCTACGAGCAGTACTTC. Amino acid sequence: CASSPGETYEQYF.